This TCR beta chain came from a study of T-cell memory formation after mild COVID-19 (dated by TCRdb to the early 2020s). With regard to the full study: TCR sequence clusters from the two donors were largely donor specific. In a couple of donors, T-cell clones that expanded and contracted after mild COVID-19 were tracked by sequencing TCRalpha and TCRbeta repertoires over time. The cohort was made up of two young adult volunteers, one female and one male, who were previously healthy.

Including cysteine and phenylalanine, the CDR3 has 17 amino acids. The entry retains the CDR3 DNA only, 51 bases that are in frame from base 1. The trim is 0 bases for V and 8 bases for J, with a gap of 20 bases between the germline ends. The CDR1 and CDR2 encoded by the germline V gene are MNHEY and SVGAGI. Ficoll-Paque density gradient centrifugation was the method used to isolate PBMCs. Summary of the overall study and its limitations: The study included only two mild cases, and larger cohorts that include severe cases with pre-infection samples were judged to be necessary. Some responding clones were detected in pre-infection memory, suggesting pre-existing cross-reactive memory T cells joined the SARS-CoV-2 response. Contracting CD4+ clones were found mainly in CM and EM memory subsets, while CD8+ clones were enriched in EMRA. From day 15 to 85, contracting clones showed balanced CD4/CD8 phenotypes, whereas a second wave of clones that expanded from day 15 to 37 leaned towards CD4+. SARS-CoV-2 specificity of the second-wave clones peaking on day 37 was not confirmed.

The instrument given in TCRdb is Illumina NovaSeq 6000. cDNA libraries for TCRalpha and TCRbeta were prepared by 5'RACE using constant-segment primers, with sample barcodes and unique molecular identifiers added. Trizol reagent was used to extract RNA from every sample. Amplification of the libraries took two PCR steps, and the second step added a second sample barcode plus Illumina TruSeq adapters. Libraries were sequenced on an Illumina NovaSeq with 2 x 150 bp paired-end reads. From the authors' description of their analysis: Demultiplexing of reads and collapsing into UMI-guided consensus sequences were performed with migec v1.2.7. Using mixcr v2.1.11, the UMI consensuses were aligned to TRA and TRB V and J templates and assembled into clonotypes. A clonotype was counted as expanded or contracted only when both edgeR and NoisET called the clonotype significant, with the noise models trained on biological replicates. For edgeR calls, the thresholds were a false discovery rate-adjusted p below 0.01 and a log2 fold-change of 1. As an exploratory analysis of dynamics, max-normalized trajectories of the 1000 most abundant clonotypes were examined by PCA with hierarchical clustering. Separately sequenced CD4+ and CD8+ repertoires were used to assign a CD4 or CD8 phenotype to each responding clone. TCRdb reran the public reads through fastp at Q25 and MiXCR, keeping productive beta chains. Records with the same CDR3 protein are collapsed into one entry carrying the most frequent genes and DNA. TCRdb, rather than the study authors, made the V and J calls. The sample contains around 530,000 distinct CDR3 sequences, about 20% of them found a single time. Of the sample, around 7.7% is held by the ten largest clones.

Note on this clonotype: The specificity of this receptor is unknown. Base qualities are not recorded, but no much larger clone differs from it by a single base.

Sequenced sample: PBMCs or a T cell subset sorted from them (not recorded which). The receptor chain draws on TRBV6-5 and TRBJ2-1; the D gene is perhaps TRBD2, on 6 matching bases. The sequence derives from an adult woman who had mild COVID-19 (a few samples of this study predate the infection). The sample titles of this study are shuffled in the database, so cell type and time point are left out; the donor was told from shared clones. The CDR3 region has the sequence CASSYSGGVILMDEQFF. The nucleotide sequence is TGTGCCAGCAGTTACTCGGGCGGGGTTATCCTAATGGATGAGCAGTTCTTC.